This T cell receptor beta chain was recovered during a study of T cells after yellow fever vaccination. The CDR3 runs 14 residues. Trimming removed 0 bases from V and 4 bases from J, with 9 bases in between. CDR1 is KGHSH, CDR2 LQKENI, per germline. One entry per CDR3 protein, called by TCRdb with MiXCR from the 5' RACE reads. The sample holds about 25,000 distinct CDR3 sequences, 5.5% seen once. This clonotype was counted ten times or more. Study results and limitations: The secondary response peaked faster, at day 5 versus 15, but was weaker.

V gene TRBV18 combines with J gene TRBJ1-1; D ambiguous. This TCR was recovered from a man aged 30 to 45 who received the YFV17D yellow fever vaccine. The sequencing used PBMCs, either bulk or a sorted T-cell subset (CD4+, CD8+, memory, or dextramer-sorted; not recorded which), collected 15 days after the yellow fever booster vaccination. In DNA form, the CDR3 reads TGTGCCAGCTCACCACCCATTTTCGGCACTGAAGCTTTCTTT. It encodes CASSPPIFGTEAFF.